The 28 T cell receptor beta chains given below trace back to one sample, sequenced in a study of cytomegalovirus exposure and HLA in healthy donors. Primers included in the PCR were 60 Vbeta and 13 Jbeta primers. Measured with immunoSEQ multiplex PCR; TCRdb has only the in-frame clones, and not every one. The repertoire table contains roughly 120,000 clones. Material for sequencing was PBMCs. The receptors stem from a man in his forties or fifties in good health and CMV-seronegative.

The chain has TRBV18 and TRBJ2-7, with D uncertain. Germline V gene sequence: CDR1 KGHSH, CDR2 LQKENI. CDR3 length: 14 amino acids. The V end was cut by 2 bases, the J end by 2 bases, with 10 bases between. For the CDR3, the DNA is TGTGCCAGCTCACCAGGCTCCCAGACCTACGAGCAGTACTTC. It yields the protein CASSPGSQTYEQYF.

V is TRBV5-1 and J is TRBJ2-3; 8 nucleotides agree with TRBD2. V was clipped by 4 bases and J by 0 bases; unmatched bases: 10. CDR1 is SGHRS, CDR2 YFSETQ, per germline. The CDR3 is 17 residues long. The CDR3 is CASSARLAKSSTDTQYF. The CDR3 bases are TGCGCCAGCAGCGCCCGACTAGCGAAGAGCAGCACAGATACGCAGTATTTT.

The gene calls are TRBV7-9 and TRBJ2-1, with unresolved D. CDR1 and CDR2 from the germline V gene are SEHNR and FQNEAQ (reference sequence). The germline V and J ends were trimmed by 3 bases and 8 bases, with 17 bases remaining between them. The CDR3 is 15 amino acids. The CDR3 here is CASSFPQSNFDEQFF. The DNA of the CDR3 is TGTGCCAGCAGCTTCCCACAGAGCAACTTCGATGAGCAGTTCTTC.

The rearrangement joins TRBV10-2 to TRBJ2-1, with D unresolved. V lost 3 bases, J lost 2 bases, and 5 bases lay in between. Germline V gene lookup returns CDR1 WSHSY and CDR2 SAAADI. This CDR3 is built from 13 residues. CDR3 in DNA: TGCGCCAGCAGTGACTCTACCTACAATGAGCAGTTCTTC. This translates into CASSDSTYNEQFF.

The CDR3 spells CASSFLAGPQETQYF. CDR3 in DNA: TGTGCCAGCAGTTTTCTAGCGGGACCACAAGAGACCCAGTACTTC. This chain connects TRBV28 to TRBJ2-5; 9 positions match TRBD2. The CDR3 contains 15 residues. Germline values: CDR1 MDHEN, CDR2 SYDVKM. Trimming cost V 3 bases and J 2 bases; bases outside gene matches: 4.

The genes are TRBV9 and TRBJ2-7, with 7 bases matching TRBD2. The CDR3 totals 17 residues. Losses at the gene ends were 0 bases for V and 0 bases for J; bases not matched to a gene: 9. Germline values: CDR1 SGDLS, CDR2 YYNGEE. The CDR3 spells CASSVAPSSGGSYEQYF. The CDR3 bases are TGTGCCAGCAGCGTAGCCCCTAGTTCGGGGGGCTCCTACGAGCAGTACTTC.

The V gene is TRBV5-5, the J gene TRBJ2-1, with D perhaps matching TRBD1 (6 bases). Per the germline V gene, CDR1 is SGHKS and CDR2 is YYEKEE (reference sequence). This CDR3 region has 16 residues. Trimming removed 0 bases at V and 0 bases at J, with 10 bases between. CDR3 protein: CASSLGQASSYNEQFF. In nucleotides, the CDR3 is TGTGCCAGCAGCTTGGGACAGGCGAGCTCCTACAATGAGCAGTTCTTC.

The chain joins TRBV5-6 to TRBJ2-4, with 11 bases lining up with TRBD1. V shed 4 bases and J 7 bases; nucleotides not matched to a gene: 10. Germline V CDR1 and CDR2: SGHDT, YYEEEE. The CDR3 sequence is 16 residues long. CDR3 nucleotides: TGTGCCAGCAGCGAATACGGGACAGGGGGTTCGAACATTCAGTACTTC. Translated, it gives CASSEYGTGGSNIQYF.

This chain links TRBV5-6 with TRBJ2-3; 9 bases are a match to TRBD1. Germline-derived CDR1 and CDR2 are SGHDT and YYEEEE. V was pared by 1 base and J by 4 bases, with 7 bases of the junction left unmatched. The length of the CDR3 is 16 residues. The CDR3 spells CASSLPGQGKADTQYF. CDR3 sequence (DNA): TGTGCCAGCAGCTTGCCCGGACAGGGGAAGGCAGATACGCAGTATTTT.

This sequence joins TRBV2 and TRBJ2-7; possibly TRBD1 for D (6 bases). Germline CDR1 reads SNHLY; CDR2 reads FYNNEI. The CDR3 spans 14 residues. Trimming removed 6 bases from V and 1 base from J, with 13 bases in between. The CDR3 DNA is TGTGCCAGCAGAGACCGGGACACGTCCTACGAGCAGTACTTC. Amino acid sequence: CASRDRDTSYEQYF.

This rearrangement joins TRBV27 to TRBJ1-5; D ambiguous. Trimming took 6 bases from V and 3 from J, leaving 15 bases between them. This CDR3 comprises 15 residues. Germline V CDR1 and CDR2: MNHEY, SMNVEV (reference sequence). CDR3 residues: CASSSSATHNQPQHF. CDR3 DNA sequence: TGTGCCAGCAGCTCTTCAGCGACCCACAATCAGCCCCAGCATTTT.

The chain recombines TRBV5-1 with TRBJ1-6; TRBD1 matches at 8 bases. This CDR3 comprises 14 residues. The germline V gene encodes CDR1 SGHRS and CDR2 YFSETQ. The V segment lost 4 bases and the J segment 9 bases; nucleotides outside the gene matches: 6. This chain's CDR3 is CASSLDRGGSPLHF. The CDR3 bases are TGCGCCAGCAGCCTTGACAGGGGAGGTTCACCCCTCCACTTT.

CDR3: CASSVGGGNSGNTIYF. CDR3 DNA: TGCGCCAGCAGTGTTGGAGGTGGAAACTCTGGAAACACCATATATTTT. V and J are TRBV10-2 and TRBJ1-3; D uncertain. Germline CDR1 reads WSHSY; CDR2 reads SAAADI. Trimming removed 4 bases at V and 0 bases at J, with 13 bases between. The CDR3 loop spans 16 amino acids.

This sequence joins TRBV5-4 and TRBJ2-2; 8 bases are a match to TRBD2. CDR1 is SGHNT and CDR2 is YYREEE in the germline V gene (reference sequence). Trimming removed 2 bases from V and 4 bases from J; junction bases left unmatched: 4. This CDR3 has 15 amino acids. CDR3 in DNA: TGTGCCAGCAGCTTAGCGGGAGTAGGCACCGGGGAGCTGTTTTTT. Translation gives CASSLAGVGTGELFF.

The chain employs TRBV11-3 and TRBJ2-3; TRBD1 aligns across 9 bases. Germline CDR1 SGHNT, CDR2 YENEEA. The CDR3 sequence is 15 residues long. V shed 3 bases, J shed 2 bases, and the junction held 3 bases outside the gene matches. As DNA, the CDR3 is TGTGCCAGCAGCTTGGGACAGGGAACCACAGATACGCAGTATTTT. Its protein is CASSLGQGTTDTQYF.

This chain links TRBV5-1 with TRBJ2-2; TRBD1 matches 7 bases. The CDR3 runs to 16 residues. Germline CDR1 is SGHRS and CDR2 is YFSETQ. V shed 7 bases, J shed 6 bases, and the junction held 15 bases outside the gene matches. As DNA, the CDR3 is TGCGCCAGCCTCATGACCGGGACAGCGGTTCCCGGGGAGCTGTTTTTT. This encodes CASLMTGTAVPGELFF.

This sequence joins TRBV11-2 and TRBJ2-7; TRBD1 agrees at 9 bases. The V gene end was trimmed by 5 bases and the J gene end by 4 bases; junction bases not matched to a gene: 9. Germline V CDR1 and CDR2: SGHAT, FQNNGV. The CDR3 contains 15 residues. CDR3 residues: CASSRGQGLAYEQYF. For the CDR3, the DNA is TGTGCCAGCAGCCGCGGACAGGGGCTGGCTTACGAGCAGTACTTC.

This chain connects TRBV5-4 to TRBJ2-1, with a weak D call TRBD2 (6 bases). The germline V gene has CDR1 SGHNT and CDR2 YYREEE (reference sequence). Trimming stripped 4 bases from V and 1 base from J, with 9 bases between. The CDR3 sequence is 14 residues long. The CDR3 region is CASSTRGSYNEQFF. The CDR3 DNA reads as TGTGCCAGCAGCACACGGGGGTCCTACAATGAGCAGTTCTTC.

The V gene is TRBV5-4, the J gene TRBJ1-1; possibly TRBD1 for D (6 bases). Germline V lookup: CDR1 SGHNT, CDR2 YYREEE (reference sequence). Deletions cut 4 bases from V and 4 bases from J, with 17 bases between. The CDR3 runs 15 residues. The CDR3 DNA reads as TGTGCCAGCAGCCCGGGGGGGAGGGGGGCCACTGAAGCTTTCTTT. As protein: CASSPGGRGATEAFF.

The CDR3 sequence is CASSYQGEVSPLHF. The CDR3 nucleotides are TGTGCCAGCAGTTACCAGGGGGAGGTTTCACCCCTCCACTTT. V and J are TRBV6-6 and TRBJ1-6; 7 nucleotides match TRBD1. The V gene's germline CDR1 is MNHNY and CDR2 SVGAGI (reference sequence). The CDR3 covers 14 residues. V trimming: 2 bases; J trimming: 9 bases; junction bases outside the gene matches: 4.

V and J are TRBV11-1 and TRBJ2-3, with a possible D match to TRBD1 (6 bases). Germline V lookup: CDR1 SGHAT, CDR2 FQDESV (reference sequence). V lost 6 bases to trimming and J lost 3 bases, with 13 bases between them. This CDR3 is 14 amino acids long. In DNA, the CDR3 is TGTGCCAGCAGATATGACAGGTGGACAGATACGCAGTATTTT. This encodes CASRYDRWTDTQYF. The entire variable domain, with the rest obtained from reference TRBV11-1 and TRBJ2-3, is as follows: EAEVAQSPRYKITEKSQAVAFWCDPISGHATLYWYRQILGQGPELLVQFQDESVVDDSQLPKDRFSAERLKGVDSTLKIQPAELGDSAMYLCASRYDRWTDTQYFGPGTRLTVL.

The chain carries TRBV6-1 and TRBJ1-5; 7 bases are a match to TRBD1. The trim removed 6 bases at V and 5 bases at J, leaving 10 bases unmatched. This CDR3 has 15 residues. Germline-derived CDR1 and CDR2 are MNHNS and SASEGT. In DNA form, the CDR3 reads TGTGCCAGCAGCCGGAACGACAGGGTCGATCAGCCCCAGCATTTT. This encodes CASSRNDRVDQPQHF.

The chain joins TRBV5-6 to TRBJ1-3; D is ambiguous. Trimming took off 0 bases at V and 1 base at J, with 14 bases between the two ends. This CDR3 is built from 17 residues. Germline V lookup: CDR1 SGHDT, CDR2 YYEEEE. CDR3 DNA sequence: TGTGCCAGCAGCTTGGTAGTTGCCCTAGAGTCTGGAAACACCATATATTTT. Translating it yields CASSLVVALESGNTIYF.

On this clone: At one end the junction does not follow the germline gene, possibly because of a read error. The gene calls are TRBV7-7 and TRBJ2-5, with 10 positions matching TRBD2. CDR1 is SSHAT, CDR2 FNYEAQ, per germline (reference sequence). This CDR3 contains 15 residues. This CDR3 is CASSLAGGEGETQYF. The CDR3 DNA sequence: TGTGCTAGCAGCTTAGCGGGAGGAGAGGGTGAGACCCAGTACTTC.

V and J are TRBV7-3 and TRBJ2-7; tentatively, D is TRBD2 (5 bases). V was shortened by 5 bases and J by 3 bases, with 17 bases between the two germline ends. There are 15 residues in the CDR3. Germline assignment: CDR1 SGHTA and CDR2 FQGTGA. The CDR3 is CASSQSGGRGYEQYF. The CDR3, as DNA: TGTGCCAGCAGCCAGAGCGGAGGACGTGGCTACGAGCAGTACTTC.

This rearrangement joins TRBV7-9 to TRBJ1-3; D perhaps matches TRBD1 (5 bases). CDR3 length: 14 residues. The V end was cut by 6 bases, the J end by 0 bases, with 9 bases between. Germline assignment: CDR1 SEHNR and CDR2 FQNEAQ (reference sequence). CDR3 nucleotides: TGTGCCAGCAGTAGGGGCCTCTCTGGAAACACCATATATTTT. Protein product: CASSRGLSGNTIYF.

The chain employs TRBV10-3 and TRBJ2-1; 9 nucleotides match TRBD2. J lost 7 bases, V lost 5 bases, and 12 bases had no gene match. The CDR3 runs to 16 residues. Looked up from germline, CDR1 is ENHRY and CDR2 is SYGVKD. The CDR3 coding sequence is TGTGCCATCAGTCGGGGACTAGCCAAAATAGAGAATGAGCAGTTCTTC. It codes for CAISRGLAKIENEQFF.

The V and J genes are TRBV7-2 and TRBJ1-1, with unresolved D. The germline gives CDR1 SGHTA, CDR2 FQGNSA. Trimming took 4 bases from V and 8 from J, leaving 14 bases between them. The CDR3 covers 13 residues. The CDR3 region has the DNA TGTGCCAGCAGCTCCTACATCTTCGGGGAAGCTTTCTTT. It codes for CASSSYIFGEAFF.